This entry lists 10 T cell receptor beta chains sequenced from one sample in a study of T cell repertoires in cytomegalovirus infection (dated by TCRdb to between 2017 and 2020). The instrument given in TCRdb is Illumina HiSeq 1500. TCRdb's own reprocessing of the public reads used fastp at Q25 and MiXCR and kept productive beta chains. Merged by CDR3 protein, the rows form single entries marked with the most common genes and DNA. Here the sample has around 260,000 distinct CDR3 sequences; roughly 10% occur a single time. In total, the top ten clones hold over 12% of the sample. Sequenced: PBMCs. Receptors were obtained from a human donor in good health (CMV status not recorded). Some clones in this sample may be carry-over from other donors' samples.

There are many counts of this clonotype. The V and J genes are TRBV14 and TRBJ2-5, with D possibly being TRBD1 or TRBD2 (6 bases each). The ends were cut back, 0 bases at V and 5 bases at J, with 16 bases in the middle. CDR3 length equals 16 residues. The V gene's germline CDR1 is SGHDN and CDR2 FVKESK. Here the CDR3 reads CASSQDPGARRETQYF. The CDR3 coding sequence is TGTGCCAGCAGCCAAGATCCGGGGGCGCGACGGGAGACCCAGTACTTC.

The chain couples TRBV20-1 to TRBJ1-5; 7 bases match TRBD1. CDR1 is DFQATT and CDR2 is SNEGSKA in the germline V gene (reference sequence). After removal of 3 bases from V and 4 bases from J, the junction contained 9 bases not matched to a gene. The CDR3 contains 15 residues. CDR3 loop: CSASLEGAGNQPQHF. In nucleotides, the CDR3 is TGCAGTGCTAGTCTTGAGGGGGCAGGGAATCAGCCCCAGCATTTT.

The chain has TRBV19 and TRBJ2-2; D gene ambiguous. Per germline, CDR1 LNHDA and CDR2 SQIVND (reference sequence). There are 11 residues in the CDR3. V shed 10 bases and J shed 7 bases, with 10 bases lying between them. This CDR3 is CATLEFGELFF. The CDR3 DNA reads as TGTGCCACCCTGGAATTCGGGGAGCTGTTTTTT. Combining the CDR3 with reference TRBV19 and TRBJ2-2 gives the whole variable domain DGGITQSPKYLFRKEGQNVTLSCEQNLNHDAMYWYRQDPGQGLRLIYYSQIVNDFQKGDIAEGYSVSREKKESFPLTVTSAQKNPTAFYLCATLEFGELFFGEGSRLTVL.

The chain recombines TRBV7-8 with TRBJ2-7; D gene unclear. In germline, CDR1 is SGHVS, CDR2 FQNEAQ. The V gene lost 5 bases and the J gene lost 0 bases, with 14 bases spanning the gap. CDR3 length equals 15 residues. The CDR3 spells CASSRQREGSYEQYF. The CDR3 nucleotides are TGTGCCAGCAGCCGTCAGCGAGAAGGCTCCTACGAGCAGTACTTC.

This clonotype was picked up a small number of times. The chain couples TRBV20-1 to TRBJ1-3; 7 nucleotides agree with TRBD1. Per the germline V gene, CDR1 is DFQATT and CDR2 is SNEGSKA (reference sequence). The CDR3 length is 15 residues. With V trimmed by 0 bases and J by 4 bases, 6 bases remained unmatched. The CDR3 region has the DNA TGCAGTGCTAGAGACCAACAGGGGTTCGGAAACACCATATATTTT. Encoded protein: CSARDQQGFGNTIYF.

Ten or more counts support this clonotype. The chain links TRBV12-3 or TRBV12-4 to TRBJ2-2, with TRBD1 identical over 8 bases. The CDR3 is 16 amino acids. V dropped 3 bases and J dropped 4; count of bases not matched to a gene: 7. The CDR3 protein is CASSLTDRASTGELFF. The CDR3 DNA reads as TGTGCCAGCAGTTTGACGGACAGGGCTTCCACCGGGGAGCTGTTTTTT.

The chain joins TRBV12-3 or TRBV12-4 to TRBJ1-1; TRBD1 might be the D (6 bases). This CDR3 has 15 amino acids. Deletions cut 6 bases from V and 2 bases from J, with 16 bases between. As DNA, the CDR3 is TGTGCCAGCAGCCGGCGGATCAGGGGTAACACTGAAGCTTTCTTT. This sequence encodes CASSRRIRGNTEAFF.

This clonotype was seen more than once but under ten times. This rearrangement joins TRBV6-5 to TRBJ2-2; 7 bases match TRBD1. This CDR3 is built from 14 residues. CDR1 is MNHEY, CDR2 SVGAGI, per germline. The V gene end was trimmed by 5 bases and the J gene end by 6 bases; junction bases not matched to a gene: 6. CDR3 residues: CASSKGGAPGELFF. CDR3 DNA: TGTGCCAGCAGTAAAGGGGGCGCCCCCGGGGAGCTGTTTTTT.

This clonotype was seen repeatedly, ten times or more. The rearrangement uses TRBV6-6 and TRBJ2-6; a weak D match, TRBD2 (5 bases). Germline CDR1 reads MNHNY; CDR2 reads SVGAGI (reference sequence). The CDR3 has 21 residues. V was shortened by 0 bases and J by 0 bases, with 21 bases between the two germline ends. The chain's CDR3 is CASSYSSSRRTSLSGANVLTF. The DNA of the CDR3 is TGTGCCAGCAGTTACTCGAGTTCTCGACGGACTTCCCTCTCTGGGGCCAACGTCCTGACTTTC.

This clonotype showed up many times. The V and J genes are TRBV7-2 and TRBJ1-4; the D is unclear. Per germline, CDR1 SGHTA and CDR2 FQGNSA. CDR3 length: 15 amino acids. V was clipped by 6 bases and J by 3 bases, with 14 bases between them. The CDR3: CASRPGGVANEKLFF. In DNA, the CDR3 is TGTGCCAGCAGACCAGGCGGGGTGGCTAATGAAAAACTGTTTTTT.